This T cell receptor (beta chain) originates from a study of blood T cell repertoires in COVID-19. Authors' analysis steps: How many nucleated cells were present was estimated from reference gene primer amplification. Profiled with immunoSEQ multiplex PCR; TCRdb holds only in-frame clones, not every one. V and J calls and clone size are copied from that table; D and trimming were computed from the DNA. The sample yields hundreds of thousands of clones, 90% seen once. This clone showed up just once. The CDR3 loop spans 18 amino acids. CDR1 and CDR2 (germline): SGHVS, FNYEAQ. Trimming at V came to 5 bases and at J to 2 bases, leaving 14 bases not matched to a gene. Cohort 3 recovered donors had two negative PCRs, clearance, or symptom resolution.

The receptor was derived from a man aged 60 to 75 who had recovered from COVID-19. This sequence joins TRBV7-6 and TRBJ1-3; 8 bases line up with TRBD1. Sequencing was done on a sample of PBMCs or T cells enriched from blood (not recorded which). The CDR3 nucleotides read TGTGCCAGCAGCCCAGTAGGGACAGGCGCGGGCGCTGGAAACACCATATATTTT. Amino acid sequence: CASSPVGTGAGAGNTIYF.